This is a list of T cell receptor beta chains from one sample in a study of OX40 agonist ivuxolimab in advanced cancers. Sequenced by immunoSEQ multiplex PCR; TCRdb stores in-frame clones only, minus some. Of around 30,000 clones in the sample, around 85% are singletons; the top ten hold 20% to 25%. Sequencing was performed on CD4+ or CD8+ T cells sorted from blood, taken in a trial of the OX40 agonist ivuxolimab. Receptors were obtained from an adult with an advanced solid tumor such as melanoma, head and neck, liver or kidney cancer. CDR3s include the opening cysteine and the closing phenylalanine or tryptophan. A D gene is named only where the DNA matches it firmly. The size entry is marked missing in some rows and otherwise reads once, few, many or a size class.

v_call	d_call	clone_size	j_call	cdr3_nt	cdr3_aa
TRBV2	TRBD2	-	TRBJ2-7	TGTGCCAGCAGTGAAGTGAGTAGCGGGAGCTCCTACGAGCAGTACTTC	CASSEVSSGSSYEQYF
TRBV4-1	-	-	TRBJ2-7	TGCGCCAGCAGCCAATATCTGTCCACCTCCTACGAGCAGTACTTC	CASSQYLSTSYEQYF
TRBV5-1	-	-	TRBJ1-5	TGCGCCAGCAGGGAGGGACCCGGGGCCAATCAGCCCCAGCATTTT	CASREGPGANQPQHF
TRBV27	-	-	TRBJ1-6	TGTGCCAGCAGTTCCCGGACGTATTCACCCCTCCACTTT	CASSSRTYSPLHF
TRBV9	-	-	TRBJ2-1	TGTGCCAGCAGCGTCGGGGACTCCTCCTACAATGAGCAGTTCTTC	CASSVGDSSYNEQFF
TRBV19	TRBD1	-	TRBJ2-7	TGTGCCAGTAGTGACACAGGGGGCTTATACGAGCAGTACTTC	CASSDTGGLYEQYF
TRBV2	-	-	TRBJ1-6	TGTGCCAGCACCCCCCCGGGAAGCTCCTATAATTCACCCCTCCACTTT	CASTPPGSSYNSPLHF
TRBV9	-	-	TRBJ1-1	TGTGCCAGCAGCCCCAGGGACGAGAACACTGAAGCTTTCTTT	CASSPRDENTEAFF
TRBV28	TRBD2	-	TRBJ2-7	TGTGCCAGCAGTCCGTTCGGGGGGGAGGCCTACGAGCAGTACTTC	CASSPFGGEAYEQYF
TRBV19	-	-	TRBJ2-2	TGTGCCAGTAACTATCTCTCCGGCGCCGGGGAGCTGTTTTTT	CASNYLSGAGELFF
TRBV27	TRBD1	-	TRBJ2-7	TGTGCCAGCAGCAGGACAGGGGCCTACGAGCAGTACTTC	CASSRTGAYEQYF
TRBV9	-	once	TRBJ2-7	TGTGCCAGCAGCCATTCTGGCGAGCAGTACTTC	CASSHSGEQYF
TRBV13	-	once	TRBJ1-3	TGTGCCAGCAGCTTAGGGGACGGCTCTGGAAACACCATATATTTT	CASSLGDGSGNTIYF
TRBV11-2	TRBD2	-	TRBJ2-1	TGTGCCAGCAGCCCTGAAGCGGGAGAGGAGAATGAGCAGTTCTTC	CASSPEAGEENEQFF
TRBV7-9	TRBD2	-	TRBJ2-5	TGTGCCAGCAGCTTAGAGGGACTAGGTCGAGAGACCCAGTACTTC	CASSLEGLGRETQYF
TRBV27	TRBD2	-	TRBJ2-1	TGTGCCAGCAGTTTTAGTAGCGGGAGCTCCTACAATGAGCAGTTCTTC	CASSFSSGSSYNEQFF
TRBV28	-	-	TRBJ1-4	TGTGCCAGCACCCTTAGGTGGGGTTTCGATAATGAAAAACTGTTTTTT	CASTLRWGFDNEKLFF
TRBV4-3	-	-	TRBJ2-1	TGCGCCAGCAGCCGCCACTGGGGGGACAGCTCCTACAATGAGCAGTTCTTC	CASSRHWGDSSYNEQFF
TRBV9	-	once	TRBJ2-5	TGTGCCAGCAGCGGGACCAGGGAGGAGACCCAGTACTTC	CASSGTREETQYF
TRBV27	-	-	TRBJ1-1	TGTGCCAGCAGTTTCGGGGGGCCCTCTGAAGCTTTCTTT	CASSFGGPSEAFF
TRBV7-9	TRBD1	-	TRBJ2-3	TGTGCCAGCAGCTCCTGGACAGGGAGCACAGATACGCAGTATTTT	CASSSWTGSTDTQYF
TRBV11-2	TRBD1	-	TRBJ2-5	TGTGCCAGCAGCGTACAGGGGGGATTACAAGAGACCCAGTACTTC	CASSVQGGLQETQYF
TRBV7-8	-	once	TRBJ2-5	TGTGCCAGCAGCTTGTTGGGGGGATGGCAAGAGACCCAGTACTTC	CASSLLGGWQETQYF
TRBV19	TRBD1	-	TRBJ1-1	TGTGCCAGTAGTATGAGGGACAGGGGGAACACTGAAGCTTTCTTT	CASSMRDRGNTEAFF